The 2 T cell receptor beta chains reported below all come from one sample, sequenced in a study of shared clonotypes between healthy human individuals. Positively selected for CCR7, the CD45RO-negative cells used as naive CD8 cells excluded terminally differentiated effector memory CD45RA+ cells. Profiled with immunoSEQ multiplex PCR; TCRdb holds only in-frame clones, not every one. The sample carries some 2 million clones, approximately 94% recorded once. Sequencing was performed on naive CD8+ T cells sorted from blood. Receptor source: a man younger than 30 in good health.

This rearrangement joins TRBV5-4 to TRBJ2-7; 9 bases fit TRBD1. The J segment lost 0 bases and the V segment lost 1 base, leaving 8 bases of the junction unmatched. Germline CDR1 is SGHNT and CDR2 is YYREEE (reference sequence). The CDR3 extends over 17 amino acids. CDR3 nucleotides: TGTGCCAGCAGCTTGACAACAGGGGGCGGGAGCTCCTACGAGCAGTACTTC. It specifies CASSLTTGGGSSYEQYF.

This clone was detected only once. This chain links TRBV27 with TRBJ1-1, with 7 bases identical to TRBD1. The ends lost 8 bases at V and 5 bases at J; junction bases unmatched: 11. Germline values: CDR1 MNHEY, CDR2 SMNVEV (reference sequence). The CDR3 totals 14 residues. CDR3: CASGNFRGSTEAFF. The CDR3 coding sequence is TGTGCCAGCGGAAACTTCAGGGGGTCGACTGAAGCTTTCTTT.